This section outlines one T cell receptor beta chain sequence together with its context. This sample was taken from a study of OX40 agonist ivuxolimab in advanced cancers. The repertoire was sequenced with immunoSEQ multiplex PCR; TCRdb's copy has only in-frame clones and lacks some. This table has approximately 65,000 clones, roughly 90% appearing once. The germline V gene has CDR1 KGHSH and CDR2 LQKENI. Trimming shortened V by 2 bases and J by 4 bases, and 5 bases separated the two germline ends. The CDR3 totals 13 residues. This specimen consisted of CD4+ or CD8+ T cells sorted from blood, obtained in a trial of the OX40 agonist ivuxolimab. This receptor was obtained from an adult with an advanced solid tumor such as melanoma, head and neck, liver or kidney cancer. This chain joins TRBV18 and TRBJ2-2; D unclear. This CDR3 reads CASSPDITGELFF. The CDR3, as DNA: TGTGCCAGCTCACCAGATATCACCGGGGAGCTGTTTTTT.